This TCR beta chain was profiled in a study of cytomegalovirus exposure and HLA in healthy donors. Across the whole study: Membership in the Caucasian-associated ancestry cluster was found for around four fifths of fewer than 450 genotyped donors.

Use of 60 Vbeta and 13 Jbeta primers characterized the PCR. Method: immunoSEQ multiplex PCR; TCRdb's copy keeps in-frame clones and lacks some. The sample consists of under 130,000 clones, roughly 69% of them appearing once. In the case of this clone: Its cognate antigen is unknown.

Study-wide results and limits: Among donors in an Asian-associated ancestry cluster, a later analysis reportedly found fewer N-insertions than the roughly 650-donor mean.

Deletions cut 5 bases from V and 4 bases from J, with 20 bases between. CDR1 and CDR2 (germline): SNHLY, FYNNEI. The CDR3 loop spans 16 amino acids. What was sequenced was PBMCs. The chain uses TRBV2 and TRBJ2-5; D may be TRBD2 (5 bases). The TCR was taken from a man aged 50-60 years in good health and CMV-seropositive. DNA for the CDR3: TGTGCCAGCAGTAAGGGTTGGGAGCTAGGCCGAGAGACCCAGTACTTC. Translating it yields CASSKGWELGRETQYF.